This T cell receptor beta chain was documented in a study of response to subunit inactivated influenza vaccine. Study results and limitations: There was a suggestion from the authors that each seasonal influenza vaccination recruits few new T cells.

TCRdb used MiXCR to reprocess the RT-PCR reads, holding one entry per CDR3 protein. The data show some 850,000 distinct CDR3 sequences, with roughly 20% seen just once and around 9.9% held by the top ten. V lost 4 bases and J lost 6; bases outside the gene matches: 4. The CDR3 sequence is 15 residues long. The V gene's germline CDR1 is LGHNA and CDR2 YNFKEQ. A remark on this clonotype: Its antigen remains unidentified.

The sample consisted of PBMCs from blood, taken 5 days after vaccination. The chain links TRBV4-2 to TRBJ2-3, with 13 nucleotides matching TRBD2. This clonotype was sampled from a man aged 50 to 60 who received an inactivated influenza vaccine. The CDR3 loop is CASSPRTSGGDTQYF. As DNA, the CDR3 is TGTGCCAGCAGCCCTAGGACTAGCGGGGGTGATACGCAGTATTTT.